The sequence of this TCR beta chain was determined in a study of CD4 and CD8 cells across lung adenocarcinoma regions. TCRdb re-analysed the PCR reads in MiXCR, keeping a single row per CDR3 protein. Among more than 9,000 distinct CDR3 sequences, approximately 50% were seen once, and the ten largest hold about 33%. Localized lung adenocarcinoma, a non-small cell lung cancer, affected the donors. CDR1 and CDR2 (germline): SGDLS, YYNGEE. This CDR3 contains 18 residues. After removal of 0 bases from V and 7 bases from J, the junction contained 13 bases not matched to a gene. The chain recombines TRBV9 with TRBJ2-1; 10 nucleotides match TRBD2. Sequenced sample: CD8+ T cells from the margin of a lung tumor. This sequence was found in a male donor with lung adenocarcinoma. The CD4 and CD8 labels of this study may be unreliable. The CDR3 region has the DNA TGTGCCAGCAGCGTAGCCGGAAGCGGAGCGGGGGGGCAAAATGAGCAGTTCTTC. Amino acids: CASSVAGSGAGGQNEQFF. Together with reference TRBV9 and TRBJ2-1, the CDR3 gives the full variable domain: DSGVTQTPKHLITATGQRVTLRCSPRSGDLSVYWYQQSLDQGLQFLIQYYNGEERAKGNILERFSAQQFPDLHSELNLSSLELGDSALYFCASSVAGSGAGGQNEQFFGPGTRLTVL.